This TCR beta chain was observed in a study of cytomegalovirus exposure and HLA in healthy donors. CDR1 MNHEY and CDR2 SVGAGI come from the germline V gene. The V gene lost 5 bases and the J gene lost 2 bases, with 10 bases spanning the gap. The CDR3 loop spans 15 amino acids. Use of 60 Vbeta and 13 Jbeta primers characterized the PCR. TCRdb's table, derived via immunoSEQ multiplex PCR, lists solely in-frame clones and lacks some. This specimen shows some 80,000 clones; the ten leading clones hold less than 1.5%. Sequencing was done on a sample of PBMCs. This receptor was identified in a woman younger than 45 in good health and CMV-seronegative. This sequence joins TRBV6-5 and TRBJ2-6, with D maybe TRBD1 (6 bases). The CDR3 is CASSPRDTGANVLTF. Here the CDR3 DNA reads TGTGCCAGCAGTCCCAGGGACACTGGGGCCAACGTCCTGACTTTC.